The 7 T cell receptor beta chains below were found in one sample sequenced in a study of beta chain features in type 1 diabetes. What was sequenced were expressed TCRB transcripts, since all of the isolated RNA had been reverse transcribed. Assay used: immunoSEQ multiplex PCR; TCRdb lists only in-frame clones, some missing. Of some 270,000 clones listed, about 8% were seen once; the top ten hold roughly 0.94%. Input material: central memory CD4+ T cells from blood. The receptors stem from a woman between 18 and 30 years old in good health.

The V and J genes are TRBV13 and TRBJ2-3, with TRBD2 identical over 9 bases. The germline gives CDR1 PRHDT, CDR2 FYEKMQ (reference sequence). V lost 5 bases, J lost 2 bases, and 8 bases stayed unmatched. The CDR3 runs to 16 residues. Here the CDR3 DNA reads TGTGCCAGCAGCCGGCGGGCGGGAGGGCCCACAGATACGCAGTATTTT. Protein: CASSRRAGGPTDTQYF.

This chain joins TRBV29-1 and TRBJ2-3; possibly TRBD1 for D (8 bases). From germline, CDR1 is SQVTM and CDR2 ANQGSEA. The CDR3 has 14 amino acids. Trimming took 4 bases from V and 3 from J, leaving 14 bases between them. The CDR3, as DNA: TGCAGCGTTGCACAGGGGGGGAGTACAGATACGCAGTATTTT. Protein product: CSVAQGGSTDTQYF.

This clone was observed many times. This same CDR3 is encoded by further DNA sequences in the sample. The CDR3 region has the DNA TGCGCCAGCAGTCAAGAGGGTGGCCCCTATTCCTACGAGCAGTACTTC. It encodes CASSQEGGPYSYEQYF. V and J are TRBV23-1 and TRBJ2-7; D may be TRBD2 (5 bases). TRBV23-1 is an ORF, and what it does is uncertain. This CDR3 comprises 16 residues. With 2 bases removed from V and 1 base from J, the gap between germline ends came to 15 bases.

This clone was detected ten times or more. V gene TRBV29-1 combines with J gene TRBJ1-5, with no clear D. The CDR3 loop spans 13 amino acids. With 3 bases removed from V and 6 bases from J, the gap between germline ends came to 12 bases. Germline V gives CDR1 SQVTM, CDR2 ANQGSEA. In nucleotides, the CDR3 is TGCAGCGTTGAGGCCACCTCAGGTCAGCCCCAGCATTTT. This translates into CSVEATSGQPQHF.

In this sample, this clone turned up a few times. The chain carries TRBV4-3 and TRBJ2-3; no firm D call. The V end lost 6 bases, the J end lost 2 bases, and 15 bases lay between the germline ends. The CDR3 sequence is 15 residues long. Germline CDR1 is LGHNA and CDR2 is YSLEER. The CDR3 DNA follows: TGCGCCAGCAGTCGGGTTAGAGCTATCACAGATACGCAGTATTTT. Its protein is CASSRVRAITDTQYF.

This clone has ten or more counts. The chain links TRBV30 to TRBJ2-1; no firm D call. The CDR3 is 13 residues long. Trimming removed 4 bases at V and 0 bases at J, with 7 bases between. Germline assignment: CDR1 GTSNPN and CDR2 SVGIG (reference sequence). The CDR3 nucleotides read TGTGCCTGGAAACGGAGCTCCTACAATGAGCAGTTCTTC. This encodes CAWKRSSYNEQFF.

The chain recombines TRBV5-4 with TRBJ2-1, with TRBD2 matching over 9 bases. The ends lost 1 base at V and 5 bases at J; junction bases unmatched: 4. Germline V gives CDR1 SGHNT, CDR2 YYREEE (reference sequence). The CDR3 is 15 amino acids. In nucleotides, the CDR3 is TGTGCCAGCAGCTTGTTGACTAGCGGCAACAATGAGCAGTTCTTC. It yields the protein CASSLLTSGNNEQFF.